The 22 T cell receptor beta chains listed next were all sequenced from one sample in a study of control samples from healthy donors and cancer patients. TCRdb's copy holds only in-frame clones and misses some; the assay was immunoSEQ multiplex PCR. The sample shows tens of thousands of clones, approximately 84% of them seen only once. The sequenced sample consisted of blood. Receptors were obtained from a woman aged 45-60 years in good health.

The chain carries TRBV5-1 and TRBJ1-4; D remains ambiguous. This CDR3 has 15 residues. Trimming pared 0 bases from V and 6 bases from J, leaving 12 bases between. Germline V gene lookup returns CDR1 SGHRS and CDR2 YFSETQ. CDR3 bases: TGCGCCAGCAGCTTGGGTGGGAGAGGATATGAAAAACTGTTTTTT. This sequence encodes CASSLGGRGYEKLFF. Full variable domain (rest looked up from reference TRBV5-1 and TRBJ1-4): KAGVTQTPRYLIKTRGQQVTLSCSPISGHRSVSWYQQTPGQGLQFLFEYFSETQRNKGNFPGRFSGRQFSNSRSEMNVSTLELGDSALYLCASSLGGRGYEKLFFGSGTQLSVL.

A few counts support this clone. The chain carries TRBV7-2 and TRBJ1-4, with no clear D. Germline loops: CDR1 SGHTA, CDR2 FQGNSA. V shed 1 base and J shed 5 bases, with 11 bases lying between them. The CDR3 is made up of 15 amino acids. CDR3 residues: CASSLVGGINEKLFF. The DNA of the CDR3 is TGTGCCAGCAGCTTAGTAGGCGGAATAAATGAAAAACTGTTTTTT.

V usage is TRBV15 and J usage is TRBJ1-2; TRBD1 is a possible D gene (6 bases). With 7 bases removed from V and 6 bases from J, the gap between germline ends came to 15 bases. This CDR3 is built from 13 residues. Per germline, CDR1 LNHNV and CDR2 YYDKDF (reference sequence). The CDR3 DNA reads TGTGCCACCACGGCTTTTAACAGGGATGGCTACACCTTC. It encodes CATTAFNRDGYTF. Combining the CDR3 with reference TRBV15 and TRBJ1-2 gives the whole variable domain DAMVIQNPRYQVTQFGKPVTLSCSQTLNHNVMYWYQQKSSQAPKLLFHYYDKDFNNEADTPDNFQSRRPNTSFCFLDIRSPGLGDTAMYLCATTAFNRDGYTFGSGTRLTVV.

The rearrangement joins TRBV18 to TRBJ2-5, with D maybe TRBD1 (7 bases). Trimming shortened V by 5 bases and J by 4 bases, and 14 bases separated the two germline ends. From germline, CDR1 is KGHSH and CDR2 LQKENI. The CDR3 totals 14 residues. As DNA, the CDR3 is TGTGCCAGCTCAGGGAGGACAGGTAGAGAGACCCAGTACTTC. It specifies CASSGRTGRETQYF.

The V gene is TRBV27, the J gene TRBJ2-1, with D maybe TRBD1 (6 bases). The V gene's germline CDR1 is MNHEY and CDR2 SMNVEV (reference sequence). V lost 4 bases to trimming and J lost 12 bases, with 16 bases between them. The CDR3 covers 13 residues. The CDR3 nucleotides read TGTGCCAGCAGTTCCCACAGGGTTGTAGGGCAGTTCTTC. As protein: CASSSHRVVGQFF.

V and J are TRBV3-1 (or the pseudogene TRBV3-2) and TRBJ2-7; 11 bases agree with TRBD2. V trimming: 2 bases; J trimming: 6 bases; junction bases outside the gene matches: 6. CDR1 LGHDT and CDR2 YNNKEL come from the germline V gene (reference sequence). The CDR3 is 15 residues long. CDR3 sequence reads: CASSQISGRAFEQYF. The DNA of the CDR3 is TGTGCCAGCAGCCAAATTAGCGGGAGGGCTTTCGAGCAGTACTTC.

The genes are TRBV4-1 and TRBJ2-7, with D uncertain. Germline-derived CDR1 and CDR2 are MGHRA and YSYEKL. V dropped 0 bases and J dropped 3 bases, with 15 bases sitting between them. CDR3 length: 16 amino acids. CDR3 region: CASSQDHAQSIYEQYF. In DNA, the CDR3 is TGCGCCAGCAGCCAAGATCACGCCCAATCCATCTACGAGCAGTACTTC.

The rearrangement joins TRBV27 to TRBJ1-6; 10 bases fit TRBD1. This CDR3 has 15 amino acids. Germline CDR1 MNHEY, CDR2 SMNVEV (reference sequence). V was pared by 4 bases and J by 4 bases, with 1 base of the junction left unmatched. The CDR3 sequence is CASSSGQGYNSPLHF. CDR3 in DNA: TGTGCCAGCAGTTCGGGACAGGGGTATAATTCACCCCTCCACTTT.

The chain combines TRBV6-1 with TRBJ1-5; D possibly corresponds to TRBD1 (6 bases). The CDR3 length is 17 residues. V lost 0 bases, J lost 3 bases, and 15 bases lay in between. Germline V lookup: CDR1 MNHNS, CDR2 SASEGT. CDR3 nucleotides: TGTGCCAGCAGTGAAGCGCGGGGGGGCTGGATCAATCAGCCCCAGCATTTT. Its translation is CASSEARGGWINQPQHF.

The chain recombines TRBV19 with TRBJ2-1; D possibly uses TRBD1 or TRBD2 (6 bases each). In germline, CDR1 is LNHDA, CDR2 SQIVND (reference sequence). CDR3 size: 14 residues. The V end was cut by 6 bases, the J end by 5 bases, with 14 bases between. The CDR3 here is CASSSRGLHNEQFF. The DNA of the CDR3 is TGTGCCAGTAGCTCCAGGGGACTTCACAATGAGCAGTTCTTC.

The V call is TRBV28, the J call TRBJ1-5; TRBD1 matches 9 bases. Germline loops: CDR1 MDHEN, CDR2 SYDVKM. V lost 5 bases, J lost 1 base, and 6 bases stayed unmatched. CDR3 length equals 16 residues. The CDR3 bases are TGTGCCAGCAGTACAGGGGGCGCGGACAGCAATCAGCCCCAGCATTTT. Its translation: CASSTGGADSNQPQHF.

The CDR3 nucleotides read TGTGCCAGCAGCTCTGGGACCAATCAGCCCCAGCATTTT. Amino acid sequence: CASSSGTNQPQHF. The rearrangement links TRBV7-9 to TRBJ1-5; TRBD1 is a possible D gene (5 bases). The CDR3 has 13 amino acids. The V end lost 4 bases, the J end lost 3 bases, and 7 bases lay between the germline ends. Germline CDR1 SEHNR, CDR2 FQNEAQ (reference sequence).

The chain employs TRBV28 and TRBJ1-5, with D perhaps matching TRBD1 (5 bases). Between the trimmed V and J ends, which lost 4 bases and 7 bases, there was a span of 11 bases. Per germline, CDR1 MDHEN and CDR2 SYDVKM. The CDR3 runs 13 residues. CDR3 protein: CASSSRQGQPQHF. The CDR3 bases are TGTGCCAGCAGTTCACGCCAGGGCCAGCCCCAGCATTTT.

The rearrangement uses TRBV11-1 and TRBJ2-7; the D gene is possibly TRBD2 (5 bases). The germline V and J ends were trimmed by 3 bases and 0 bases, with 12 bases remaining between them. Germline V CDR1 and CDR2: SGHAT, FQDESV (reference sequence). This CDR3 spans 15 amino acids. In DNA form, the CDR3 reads TGTGCCAGCAGCTTCGGATTCAGCGGCTCCTACGAGCAGTACTTC. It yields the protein CASSFGFSGSYEQYF.

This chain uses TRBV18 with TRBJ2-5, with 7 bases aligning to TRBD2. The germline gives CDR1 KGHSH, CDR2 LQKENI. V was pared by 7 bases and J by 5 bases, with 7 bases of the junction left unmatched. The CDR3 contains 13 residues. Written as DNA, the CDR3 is TGTGCCAGCTGCGGGGGAGTCGGGGAGACCCAGTACTTC. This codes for CASCGGVGETQYF.

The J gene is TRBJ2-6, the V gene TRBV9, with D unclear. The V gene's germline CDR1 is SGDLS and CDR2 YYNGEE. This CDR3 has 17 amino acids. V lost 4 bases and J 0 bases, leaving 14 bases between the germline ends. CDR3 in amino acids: CASSPTHLVSGANVLTF. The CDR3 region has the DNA TGTGCCAGCAGCCCAACCCACCTGGTCTCTGGGGCCAACGTCCTGACTTTC.

The CDR3 DNA reads as TGTGCCAGCAGCCTCCAGAGGCTTGGACAGACCTACGAGCAGTACTTC. Its protein is CASSLQRLGQTYEQYF. The genes are TRBV5-8 and TRBJ2-7; D may be TRBD1 (6 bases). Germline values: CDR1 SGHTS, CDR2 YDEGEE. V lost 4 bases and J 2 bases, leaving 19 bases between the germline ends. This CDR3 spans 16 amino acids.

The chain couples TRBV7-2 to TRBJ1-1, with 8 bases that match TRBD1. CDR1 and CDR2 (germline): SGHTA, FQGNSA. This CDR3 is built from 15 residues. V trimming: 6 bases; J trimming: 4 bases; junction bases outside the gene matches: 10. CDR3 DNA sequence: TGTGCCAGCAGTCGAAATTCAGGGGGCTTCACTGAAGCTTTCTTT. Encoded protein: CASSRNSGGFTEAFF.

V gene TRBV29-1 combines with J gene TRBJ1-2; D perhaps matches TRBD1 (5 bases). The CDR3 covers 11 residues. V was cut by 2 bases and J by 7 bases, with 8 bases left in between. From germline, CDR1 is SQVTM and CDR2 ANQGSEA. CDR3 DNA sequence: TGCAGCGTTGAATGGCAGGGTGGCTACACCTTC. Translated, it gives CSVEWQGGYTF.

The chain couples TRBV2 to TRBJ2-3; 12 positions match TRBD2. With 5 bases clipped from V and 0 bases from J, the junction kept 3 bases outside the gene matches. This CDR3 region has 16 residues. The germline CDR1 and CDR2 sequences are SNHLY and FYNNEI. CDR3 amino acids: CASSLLAGGSTDTQYF. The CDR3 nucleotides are TGTGCCAGCAGTCTTCTAGCGGGAGGGAGCACAGATACGCAGTATTTT.

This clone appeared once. As DNA, the CDR3 is TGTGCCAGCAGCCAGGGGCCGGGGGGGGGTTCTGGAAACACCATATATTTT. It codes for CASSQGPGGGSGNTIYF. The chain carries TRBV27 and TRBJ1-3, with D perhaps TRBD1 (6 bases). Deletions cut 6 bases from V and 1 base from J, with 19 bases between. CDR3 length equals 17 residues. Germline V lookup: CDR1 MNHEY, CDR2 SMNVEV (reference sequence).

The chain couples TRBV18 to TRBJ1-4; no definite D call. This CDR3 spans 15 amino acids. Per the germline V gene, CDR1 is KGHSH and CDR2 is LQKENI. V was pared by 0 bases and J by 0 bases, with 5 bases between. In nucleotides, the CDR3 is TGTGCCAGCTCACCACCGAACCCAACTAATGAAAAACTGTTTTTT. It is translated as CASSPPNPTNEKLFF.